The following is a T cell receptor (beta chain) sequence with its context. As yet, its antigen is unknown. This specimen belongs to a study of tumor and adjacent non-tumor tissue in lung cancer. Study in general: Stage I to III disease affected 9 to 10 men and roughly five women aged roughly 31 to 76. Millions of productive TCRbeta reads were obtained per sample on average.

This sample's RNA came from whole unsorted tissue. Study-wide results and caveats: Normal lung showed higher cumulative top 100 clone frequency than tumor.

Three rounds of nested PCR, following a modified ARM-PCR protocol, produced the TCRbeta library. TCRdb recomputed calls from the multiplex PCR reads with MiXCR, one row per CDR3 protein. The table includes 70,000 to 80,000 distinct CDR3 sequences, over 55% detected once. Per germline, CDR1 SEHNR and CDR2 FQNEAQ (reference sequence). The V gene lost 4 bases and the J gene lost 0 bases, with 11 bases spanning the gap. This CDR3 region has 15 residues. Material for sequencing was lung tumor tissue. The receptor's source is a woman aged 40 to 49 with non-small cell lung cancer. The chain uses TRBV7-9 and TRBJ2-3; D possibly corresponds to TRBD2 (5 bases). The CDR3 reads CASSSDYLSTDTQYF. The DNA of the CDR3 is TGTGCCAGCAGCTCTGACTACCTTAGCACAGATACGCAGTATTTT.